Listed below are T cell receptor beta chains from one sample, sequenced in a study of blood T cell repertoires in COVID-19. Some clones are missing from TCRdb's copy, which holds only in-frame ones; the method was immunoSEQ multiplex PCR. Of approximately 400,000 clones in the sample, around four fifths were seen once. Sequencing input: PBMCs or T cells enriched from blood (not recorded which). These receptors all stem from a woman aged 45-59 years who had recovered from COVID-19. Each CDR3 is given with its conserved first and last residue. The D gene is left open where the match is weak. The listing skips clone size in some rows; elsewhere it reads once, few, many or a size class.

D gene: TRBD2
V gene: TRBV15
J gene: TRBJ2-1
clone size: .
CDR3 protein: CATSAQGTSLNEQFF
CDR3 DNA: TGTGCCACCTCCGCTCAGGGGACTAGTCTTAATGAGCAGTTCTTC

D gene: TRBD1
V gene: TRBV27
J gene: TRBJ2-2
clone size: once
CDR3 protein: CASSLLAGGGELFF
CDR3 DNA: TGTGCCAGCAGTTTACTGGCAGGGGGCGGGGAGCTGTTTTTT

D gene: TRBD2
V gene: TRBV7-9
J gene: TRBJ2-5
clone size: .
CDR3 protein: CASSFSGSGETQYF
CDR3 DNA: TGTGCCAGCAGCTTTAGCGGGAGCGGAGAGACCCAGTACTTC

D gene: .
V gene: TRBV7-3
J gene: TRBJ1-6
clone size: .
CDR3 protein: CASSTLGTIVSPLHF
CDR3 DNA: TGTGCCAGCAGCACCCTCGGGACAATCGTTTCACCCCTCCACTTT

D gene: TRBD1
V gene: TRBV30
J gene: TRBJ1-2
clone size: .
CDR3 protein: CAWSVLGQGDGYTF
CDR3 DNA: TGTGCCTGGAGTGTACTCGGACAGGGGGATGGCTACACCTTC

D gene: TRBD2
V gene: TRBV7-9
J gene: TRBJ2-7
clone size: .
CDR3 protein: CASSSLAGLRPGGYEQYF
CDR3 DNA: TGTGCCAGCAGCTCATTAGCGGGATTACGCCCCGGGGGCTACGAGCAGTACTTC

D gene: TRBD1
V gene: TRBV30
J gene: TRBJ2-7
clone size: many
CDR3 protein: CAWSYRTGNEQYF
CDR3 DNA: TGTGCCTGGAGTTACCGGACAGGGAACGAGCAGTACTTC

D gene: .
V gene: TRBV9
J gene: TRBJ1-2
clone size: .
CDR3 protein: CASSAPGDLYGYTF
CDR3 DNA: TGTGCCAGCAGCGCGCCGGGGGACCTCTATGGCTACACCTTC

D gene: .
V gene: TRBV27
J gene: TRBJ2-1
clone size: .
CDR3 protein: CASRNSLTPYNEQFF
CDR3 DNA: TGTGCCAGCAGAAACTCCCTTACCCCCTACAATGAGCAGTTCTTC

D gene: TRBD1
V gene: TRBV19
J gene: TRBJ2-5
clone size: .
CDR3 protein: CASGSAGQEETQYF
CDR3 DNA: TGTGCCAGTGGATCGGCAGGACAGGAAGAGACCCAGTACTTC

D gene: TRBD1
V gene: TRBV19
J gene: TRBJ2-4
clone size: once
CDR3 protein: CASSIRWTGQNIQYF
CDR3 DNA: TGTGCCAGTAGTATAAGGTGGACAGGCCAAAACATTCAGTACTTC

D gene: .
V gene: TRBV28
J gene: TRBJ1-1
clone size: .
CDR3 protein: CASSQTDNTEAFF
CDR3 DNA: TGTGCCAGCAGCCAGACAGATAACACTGAAGCTTTCTTT

D gene: TRBD2
V gene: TRBV7-8
J gene: TRBJ2-1
clone size: .
CDR3 protein: CASSPPGGTSGRAGIKGEQFF
CDR3 DNA: TGTGCCAGCAGCCCGCCCGGCGGGACTAGCGGGAGGGCCGGGATAAAGGGTGAGCAGTTCTTC

D gene: .
V gene: TRBV5-1
J gene: TRBJ2-7
clone size: .
CDR3 protein: CASSLGLQGTGEQYF
CDR3 DNA: TGCGCCAGCAGCTTGGGTCTACAGGGAACGGGGGAGCAGTACTTC

D gene: TRBD1
V gene: TRBV4-3
J gene: TRBJ1-4
clone size: .
CDR3 protein: CASSQRVSFQGEEEKLFF
CDR3 DNA: TGCGCCAGCAGCCAAAGGGTGAGCTTTCAGGGGGAAGAAGAAAAACTGTTTTTT

D gene: .
V gene: TRBV5-4
J gene: TRBJ1-5
clone size: .
CDR3 protein: CASSSQGSSNQPQHF
CDR3 DNA: TGTGCCAGCAGCTCTCAGGGTTCTAGCAATCAGCCCCAGCATTTT

D gene: TRBD1
V gene: TRBV2
J gene: TRBJ2-7
clone size: once
CDR3 protein: CATGGAGGGYEQYF
CDR3 DNA: TGTGCCACCGGAGGGGCAGGGGGCGGCTACGAGCAGTACTTC

D gene: TRBD1
V gene: TRBV7-9
J gene: TRBJ1-2
clone size: .
CDR3 protein: CASSRTGGESGYTF
CDR3 DNA: TGTGCCAGCAGCCGTACAGGGGGCGAAAGTGGCTACACCTTC

D gene: .
V gene: TRBV7-2
J gene: TRBJ1-2
clone size: .
CDR3 protein: CASSLARGIYGYTF
CDR3 DNA: TGTGCCAGCAGCTTAGCCCGAGGGATCTATGGCTACACCTTC

D gene: TRBD2
V gene: TRBV10-3
J gene: TRBJ2-1
clone size: .
CDR3 protein: CAILAGEGYNEQFF
CDR3 DNA: TGTGCCATCTTAGCGGGAGAAGGTTACAATGAGCAGTTCTTC

D gene: TRBD1
V gene: TRBV4-3
J gene: TRBJ1-5
clone size: .
CDR3 protein: CASSQTQGSGQPQHF
CDR3 DNA: TGCGCCAGCAGCCAAACACAGGGGAGCGGCCAGCCCCAGCATTTT

D gene: TRBD2
V gene: TRBV29-1
J gene: TRBJ2-1
clone size: .
CDR3 protein: CSVETSGWGEQFF
CDR3 DNA: TGCAGCGTTGAAACTAGCGGGTGGGGCGAGCAGTTCTTC

D gene: TRBD1
V gene: TRBV3-1/TRBV3-2
J gene: TRBJ1-1
clone size: .
CDR3 protein: CASSPQGYEAFF
CDR3 DNA: TGTGCCAGCAGCCCACAGGGGTATGAAGCTTTCTTT

D gene: .
V gene: TRBV3-1/TRBV3-2
J gene: TRBJ2-7
clone size: many
CDR3 protein: CASSQPREQYF
CDR3 DNA: TGTGCCAGCAGCCAACCCCGCGAGCAGTACTTC